This TCR beta chain was recovered during a study of T cell responses to AZD1222 COVID-19 vaccine (dated by TCRdb to the early 2020s). Regarding the complete study: TCR sequencing covered fewer than 250 trial participants: around 210 given two doses of AZD1222 and approximately 26 given two doses of MenACWY control vaccine. Trial participants were enrolled by age into 18-55, 56-69 and 70-plus year subgroups, with about 150, 27 and 61 TCR-sequenced participants respectively. Results the study describes overall, beyond this receptor: Vaccine-associated CD4 TCRs spanned the whole spike protein, with dominant responses in regions 160-218 and 743-854. Participants were mostly white British, with more females than males. The authors suggested clonal diversity may have been underestimated. Because no samples from the day 14 peak response were available, repertoires could be characterized only after the peak T cell response. Spike-specific TCR breadth and depth rose significantly after two AZD1222 doses compared with day 0 and with MenACWY recipients. Reportedly, close to half of the unique spike-specific TCRs recognized epitopes lying outside the regions that are mutated in the B.1.351 and B.1.1.7 variants. Only five or six AZD1222 recipients were SARS-CoV-2 seropositive at baseline, limiting conclusions about previously exposed vaccinees. The 56-69-year group was small, and its depth increase did not reach significance, likely because of low power.

This specimen's time point label, per the study, means: about 28 days (+/-7) after the second vaccine dose. The sample's treatment or condition, from its label and the paper: meningococcal conjugate vaccine given as trial control. Vaccinee samples came from UK trials COV001 and COV002, including a single-blind randomized controlled phase 2/3 trial of AZD1222 (ChAdOx1 nCoV-19) in healthy adults. For TCRbeta chain sequencing, PBMC samples from trial participants were taken at day 0 and at day 28 after the second dose. In this sample, this clone turned up a few times. Its antigen remains unidentified. No base quality information exists; no much larger clone differs at one position. The CDR3 regions of human TCRbeta chains were analyzed by immunosequencing. Per the authors' processing: TCRs in the repertoires were compared against a reference library of SARS-CoV-2-specific TCRs that had been generated with the MIRA antigen-specificity platform. Breadth was defined as the fraction of unique TCRs that were SARS-CoV-2-associated, and depth was defined as the fraction of total T cells that were SARS-CoV-2-associated. Using the MIRA data, each spike-specific TCR was assigned both to the spike region to which the TCR was reactive and to a CD4 or CD8 class. Log10-transformed breadth and depth values were compared by one-way ANOVA with Sidak's multiple comparisons tests. TCRdb holds this immuneACCESS table with in-frame rearrangements only. Some clones are missing; in checked studies, unresolved V genes explain under half, and the rest has no known cause. V, J and clone size are those of that table, while D and trimming were read from the DNA. For this sample there are 150,000 to 200,000 clones; about 92% appear just once. The ten most abundant clones make up roughly 4% of the sample.

Counted from cysteine to phenylalanine, this CDR3 has 14 amino acids. CDR3 DNA is the only sequence kept; it has 42 bases, read in frame from the first base. At the junction V is shortened by 8 bases and J by 7 bases, with 15 bases in between. CDR1 MDHEN and CDR2 SYDVKM are derived from the germline V gene. This chain joins TRBV28 to TRBJ1-6; no D gene is confidently identified. The sample here was peripheral blood, taken 28 days after the second dose of the MenACWY control vaccine. The source is an adult who received the MenACWY meningococcal vaccine as a control. The DNA sequence reads TGTGCCAGCTCAATGGGCGGAGAAAATTCACCCCTCCACTTT. This encodes CASSMGGENSPLHF.